A single T cell receptor (beta chain) is shown here with its context. These data belong to a study of blood T cell repertoires in COVID-19. As for the study in general: PBMCs, B-cell-depleted T cells, or T cells provided the cDNA or gDNA that made up the material.

Sequencing was performed with immunoSEQ multiplex PCR; in TCRdb, only in-frame clones are kept and a portion is missing. Among about 200,000 clones listed, more than 65% were seen once. The CDR3 has 14 residues. The V gene's germline CDR1 is SGHKS and CDR2 YYEKEE (reference sequence). V shed 4 bases, J shed 5 bases, and the junction held 4 bases outside the gene matches. This TCR was sampled from a human donor in a cohort sampled during active COVID-19. The rearrangement links TRBV5-5 to TRBJ2-2; 8 bases are a match to TRBD1. The sample was peripheral blood. Here the CDR3 reads CASSTGTGTGELFF. The CDR3 nucleotides read TGTGCCAGCAGCACCGGGACAGGTACCGGGGAGCTGTTTTTT.